Described below is a single T cell receptor (beta chain) sequence and its context. What it binds is not known. Germline CDR1 reads KGHDR; CDR2 reads SFDVKD. This CDR3 contains 13 residues. Trimming shortened V by 12 bases and J by 3 bases, and 11 bases separated the two germline ends. About 0.45 to 1 ug RNA was reverse transcribed with random hexamers. An immunoSEQ multiplex PCR generated amplified TCR beta CDR3 products spanning 54 Vbeta and 13 Jbeta. Via MiXCR, TCRdb re-called the immunoSEQ multiplex PCR reads, giving one row per CDR3 protein. The sample carries roughly 190,000 distinct CDR3 sequences, roughly 94% recorded once. Definite or probable Susac syndrome was diagnosed using recently defined diagnostic criteria. This sample is drawn from a study of CD8 T cells in Susac syndrome. On the study more broadly: When blood was drawn, patients with Susac syndrome were on intravenous immunoglobulin alone, on corticosteroids, or therapy-naive. Study-wide results and caveats: The study conceded that relatively few individuals underwent its TCR sequencing and HLA analysis.

Material: CD8+ T cells from PBMCs. This sequence was found in a human donor with Susac syndrome. The chain recombines TRBV24-1 with TRBJ2-6, with D perhaps TRBD1 (5 bases). CDR3: CAVRDSGANVLTF. The CDR3 DNA sequence: TGTGCCGTCAGAGACAGTGGGGCCAACGTCCTGACTTTC.